This TCR beta chain was sequenced in a study of CD8+CD57+ T cells in acquired aplastic anemia. CD8+CD57+ cell expansion, shown by flow cytometry, had occurred in the patients selected for sequencing. Profiling that covered TCR beta VDJ and CDR3 relied on genomic DNA as its template. Each CDR3 protein gets one entry after TCRdb re-called the reads with MiXCR. This table has under 250,000 distinct CDR3 sequences, 55% to 65% appearing once. The V gene end was trimmed by 6 bases and the J gene end by 4 bases; junction bases not matched to a gene: 5. The CDR3 consists of 14 residues. The germline V gene encodes CDR1 SEHNR and CDR2 FQNEAQ (reference sequence).

The chain couples TRBV7-9 to TRBJ1-3; 8 bases agree with TRBD1. Sequenced material: sorted CD4+, CD8+, or CD8+CD57+ T cells (not recorded which) from PBMCs. The clonotype originates from a human donor with aplastic anemia. The CDR3 sequence: CASRIDRGGNTIYF. CDR3 in DNA: TGTGCCAGCAGGATAGACAGGGGAGGAAACACCATATATTTT.